This TCR beta chain is drawn from a study of T cell responses to AZD1222 COVID-19 vaccine. Study conclusions and caveats: A reported finding is that nearly half of spike-specific TCRs target unmutated variant regions.

Sequencing was performed with immunoSEQ multiplex PCR; in TCRdb, only in-frame clones are kept and a portion is missing. The sample has approximately 120,000 clones, over 75% seen once. Comments on this clone: Its antigen is still unknown.

Per germline, CDR1 PRHDT and CDR2 FYEKMQ (reference sequence). This CDR3 has 18 residues. The V gene end was trimmed by 1 base and the J gene end by 5 bases; junction bases not matched to a gene: 13. This chain connects TRBV13 to TRBJ2-5; TRBD2 agrees at 10 bases. This specimen consisted of peripheral blood, obtained on day 0 of AZD1222 vaccination. This TCR was sampled from an adult in good health. The chain's CDR3 is CASSLAMRVAGGRETQYF. CDR3 in DNA: TGTGCCAGCAGCTTAGCAATGAGGGTAGCGGGAGGAAGGGAGACCCAGTACTTC.